This entry concerns a single T cell receptor beta chain. Study processing details: By means of reference gene primer amplification, nucleated cell counts were estimated. Method: immunoSEQ multiplex PCR; TCRdb's copy keeps in-frame clones and lacks some. V and J calls and clone size are as listed in that table; D and trimming were resolved from the DNA. The repertoire includes about 380,000 clones, 90% of them detected once, and around 7% sits in the top ten. The CDR3 is made up of 13 amino acids. The V end was cut by 4 bases, the J end by 0 bases, with 4 bases between. In germline, CDR1 is LNHDA, CDR2 SQIVND (reference sequence). The sample originates from a study of blood T cell repertoires in COVID-19. Study-wide background: COVID-19 samples collected from the United States, Italy and Spain covered acute and convalescent phases. In each case, the material was cDNA or gDNA derived from T cells, B-cell-depleted T cells, or PBMCs.

The chain combines TRBV19 with TRBJ2-1; D gene uncertain. The TCR originated in a man aged 18 to 30 with active or convalescent COVID-19. Sequences were obtained from peripheral blood. CDR3 sequence reads: CASSTYSYNEQFF. CDR3 DNA sequence: TGTGCCAGTAGTACCTACTCCTACAATGAGCAGTTCTTC.